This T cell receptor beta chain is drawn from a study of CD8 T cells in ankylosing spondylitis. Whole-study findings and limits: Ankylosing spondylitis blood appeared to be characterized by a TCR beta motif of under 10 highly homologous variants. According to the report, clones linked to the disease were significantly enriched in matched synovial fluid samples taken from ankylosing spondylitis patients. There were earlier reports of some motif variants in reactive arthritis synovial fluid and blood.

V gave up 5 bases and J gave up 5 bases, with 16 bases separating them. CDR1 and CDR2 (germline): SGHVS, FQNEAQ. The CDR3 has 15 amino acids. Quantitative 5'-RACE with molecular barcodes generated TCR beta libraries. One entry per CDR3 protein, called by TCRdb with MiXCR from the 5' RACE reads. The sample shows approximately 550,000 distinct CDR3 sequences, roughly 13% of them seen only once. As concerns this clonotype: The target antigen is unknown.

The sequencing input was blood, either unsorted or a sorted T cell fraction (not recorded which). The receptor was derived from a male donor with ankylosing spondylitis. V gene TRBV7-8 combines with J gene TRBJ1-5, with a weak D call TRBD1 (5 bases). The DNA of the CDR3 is TGTGCCAGCAGCCCCCAGCGGAGGGGTTATCAGCCCCAGCATTTT. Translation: CASSPQRRGYQPQHF.